A selection of T cell receptor beta chains follows, all from one sample in a study of blood T cell repertoires in COVID-19. The data were produced by immunoSEQ multiplex PCR, yet TCRdb's version contains in-frame clones alone and is incomplete. The table has roughly 160,000 clones, 81% seen once. Specimen: PBMCs or T cells enriched from blood (not recorded which). The receptors stem from a woman aged 35 to 49 with acute COVID-19. Each CDR3 is given with its conserved first and last residue. The D gene is left open where the match is weak. Size is stated for part of the rows, as once, few or many counts, or as a class when the clone is expanded.

j_gene | abundance | d_gene | len | v_gene | CDR3nt | CDR3aa
TRBJ1-1 | once | . | 13 | TRBV29-1 | TGCAGCGTTGAACATAGCCAACTCACTGAAGCTTTCTTT | CSVEHSQLTEAFF
TRBJ2-6 | . | TRBD1 | 20 | TRBV7-3 | TGTGCCAGCAGCCGATCAACCGGGACAGGGAGGGGCTCTGGGGCCAACGTCCTGACTTTC | CASSRSTGTGRGSGANVLTF
TRBJ1-3 | . | . | 13 | TRBV30 | TGTGCCTGGAGCCTAGCATGGGGAAACACCATATATTTT | CAWSLAWGNTIYF
TRBJ1-1 | once | TRBD1 | 13 | TRBV5-1 | TGCGCCAGCACTTTTTACGGGACAGGGCAGGCTTTCTTT | CASTFYGTGQAFF
TRBJ2-3 | . | . | 16 | TRBV5-1 | TGCGCCAGCAGCGGGTCTGGAGGGACGGGCGCAGATACGCAGTATTTT | CASSGSGGTGADTQYF
TRBJ1-2 | . | . | 12 | TRBV19 | TGTGCCAGTGAGGACAGAAACTATGGCTACACCTTC | CASEDRNYGYTF
TRBJ2-7 | . | . | 13 | TRBV27 | TGTGCCAGCAGTTTATCGGGGGGTTTCGAGCAGTACTTC | CASSLSGGFEQYF
TRBJ2-3 | . | TRBD2 | 14 | TRBV10-1 | TGCGCCAGCAGTAGCGGGAGGACCACAGATACGCAGTATTTT | CASSSGRTTDTQYF
TRBJ2-2 | . | TRBD1 | 17 | TRBV19 | TGTGCCAGTAGTATATCCGGGACAGGAATGAACACCGGGGAGCTGTTTTTT | CASSISGTGMNTGELFF
TRBJ2-1 | . | TRBD1 | 18 | TRBV24-1 | TGTGCCACCAGTGACAATACGGGACAGATGACGAGGTACAATGAGCAGTTCTTC | CATSDNTGQMTRYNEQFF
TRBJ2-5 | . | . | 14 | TRBV5-1 | TGCGCCAGCAGCGGCGGACAGACACAAGAGACCCAGTACTTC | CASSGGQTQETQYF
TRBJ2-2 | . | . | 13 | TRBV28 | TGTGCCAGCAGTTTATTTAGAACCGGGGAGCTGTTTTTT | CASSLFRTGELFF
TRBJ1-3 | . | . | 19 | TRBV5-5 | TGTGCCAGCAGCCTGGACAGCAGTCGGGGAATTTCGTCTGGAAACACCATATATTTT | CASSLDSSRGISSGNTIYF
TRBJ2-1 | . | . | 13 | TRBV2 | TGTGCCAGCAGTGAATGGGGAACAGGGGAGCAGTTCTTC | CASSEWGTGEQFF
TRBJ2-2 | . | . | 14 | TRBV7-9 | TGTGCCAGCAGCTTAGGACAGATCACCGGGGAGCTGTTTTTT | CASSLGQITGELFF
TRBJ1-1 | . | TRBD1 | 16 | TRBV3-1/TRBV3-2 | TGTGCCAGCAGCCAACGGACAGGGGCTGGGGACACTGAAGCTTTCTTT | CASSQRTGAGDTEAFF
TRBJ1-5 | . | . | 13 | TRBV4-1 | TGCGCCAGCAGCCAAGATCGTGAGCAGCCCCAGCATTTT | CASSQDREQPQHF
TRBJ1-1 | many | . | 13 | TRBV6-2/TRBV6-3 | TGTGCCAGCAGTTACAACGGGAACACTGAAGCTTTCTTT | CASSYNGNTEAFF
TRBJ1-2 | few | . | 15 | TRBV29-1 | TGCAGCGTTGAAGGGGCGGGGATTATAGGCTATGGCTACACCTTC | CSVEGAGIIGYGYTF
TRBJ2-5 | once | . | 12 | TRBV30 | TGTGCCTGTCAGCGTACCCAAGAGACCCAGTACTTC | CACQRTQETQYF
TRBJ2-1 | . | TRBD2 | 14 | TRBV2 | TGTGCCACCAATAGCGGGAAAACCTACAATGAGCAGTTCTTC | CATNSGKTYNEQFF
TRBJ1-5 | . | . | 14 | TRBV2 | TGTGCCAGCAGCGACAGGCCCGACAATCAGCCCCAGCATTTT | CASSDRPDNQPQHF
TRBJ1-1 | . | . | 14 | TRBV4-1 | TGCGCCAGCAGCCAAGATTGGACTAACACTGAAGCTTTCTTT | CASSQDWTNTEAFF
TRBJ1-5 | . | TRBD1 | 16 | TRBV20-1 | TGCAGTGCTAGTAACAGGGGATCTTATAGCAATCAGCCCCAGCATTTT | CSASNRGSYSNQPQHF
TRBJ1-4 | . | . | 14 | TRBV18 | TGTGCCAGCTCACCGGCAGGGTTTGATGAAAAACTGTTTTTT | CASSPAGFDEKLFF
TRBJ1-6 | . | . | 16 | TRBV3-1/TRBV3-2 | TGTGCCAGCAGCCAAGATCTAGGACAAGATAATTCACCCCTCCACTTT | CASSQDLGQDNSPLHF
TRBJ1-2 | . | . | 12 | TRBV9 | TGTGCCAGCAGGGGGGGTAACTATGGCTACACCTTC | CASRGGNYGYTF